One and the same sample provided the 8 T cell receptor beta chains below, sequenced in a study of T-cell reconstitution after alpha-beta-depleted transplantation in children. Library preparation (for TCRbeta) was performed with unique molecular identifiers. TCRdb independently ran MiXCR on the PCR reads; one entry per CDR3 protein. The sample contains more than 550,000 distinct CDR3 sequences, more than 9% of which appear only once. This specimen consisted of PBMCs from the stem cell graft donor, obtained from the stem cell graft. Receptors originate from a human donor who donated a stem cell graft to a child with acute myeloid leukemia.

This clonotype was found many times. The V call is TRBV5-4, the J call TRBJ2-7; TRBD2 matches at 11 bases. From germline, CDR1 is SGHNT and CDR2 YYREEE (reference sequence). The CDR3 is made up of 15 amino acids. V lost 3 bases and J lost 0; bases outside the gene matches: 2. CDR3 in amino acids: CASSSGTSGSYEQYF. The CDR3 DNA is TGTGCCAGCAGCTCCGGGACTAGCGGCTCCTACGAGCAGTACTTC.

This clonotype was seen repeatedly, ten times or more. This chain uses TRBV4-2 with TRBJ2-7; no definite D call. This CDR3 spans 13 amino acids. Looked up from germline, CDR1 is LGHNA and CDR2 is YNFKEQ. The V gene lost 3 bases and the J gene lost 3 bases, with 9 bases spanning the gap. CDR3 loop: CASSHPKGYEQYF. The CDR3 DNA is TGTGCCAGCAGCCACCCTAAGGGCTACGAGCAGTACTTC.

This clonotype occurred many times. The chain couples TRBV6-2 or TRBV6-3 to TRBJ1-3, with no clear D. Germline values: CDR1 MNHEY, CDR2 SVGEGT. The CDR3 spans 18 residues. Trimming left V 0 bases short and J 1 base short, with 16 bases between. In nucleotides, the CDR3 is TGTGCCAGCAGTTACTCTCGGGGAGGACCCTCTTCTGGAAACACCATATATTTT. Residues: CASSYSRGGPSSGNTIYF.

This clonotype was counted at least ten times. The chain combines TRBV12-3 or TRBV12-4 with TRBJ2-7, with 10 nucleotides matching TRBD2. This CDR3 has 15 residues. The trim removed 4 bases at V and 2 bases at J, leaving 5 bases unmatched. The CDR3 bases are TGTGCCAGCAGTTCTAGCGGGAGAGACACCTACGAGCAGTACTTC. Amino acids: CASSSSGRDTYEQYF.

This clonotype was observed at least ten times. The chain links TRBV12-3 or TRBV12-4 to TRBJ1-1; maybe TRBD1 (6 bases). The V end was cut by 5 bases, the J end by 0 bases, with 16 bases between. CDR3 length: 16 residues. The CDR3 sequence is CASSLRQVGMNTEAFF. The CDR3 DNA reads TGTGCCAGCAGTCTCCGACAGGTGGGCATGAACACTGAAGCTTTCTTT.

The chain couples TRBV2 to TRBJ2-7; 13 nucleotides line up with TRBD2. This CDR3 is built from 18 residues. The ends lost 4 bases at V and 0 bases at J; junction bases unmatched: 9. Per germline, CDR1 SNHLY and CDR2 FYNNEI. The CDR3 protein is CASSGGLAGARSSYEQYF. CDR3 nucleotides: TGTGCCAGCAGTGGCGGACTAGCGGGAGCGAGAAGCTCCTACGAGCAGTACTTC.

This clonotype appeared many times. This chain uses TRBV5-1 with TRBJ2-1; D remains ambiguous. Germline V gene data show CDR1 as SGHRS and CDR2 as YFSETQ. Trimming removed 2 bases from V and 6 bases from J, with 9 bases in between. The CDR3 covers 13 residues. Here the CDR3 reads CASSLLGPNEQFF. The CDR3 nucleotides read TGCGCCAGCAGCTTATTAGGGCCCAATGAGCAGTTCTTC.

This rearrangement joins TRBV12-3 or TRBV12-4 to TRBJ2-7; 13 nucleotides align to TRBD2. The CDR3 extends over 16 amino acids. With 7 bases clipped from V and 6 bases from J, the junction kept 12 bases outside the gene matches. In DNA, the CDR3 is TGTGCCAGCACTTTGAGAGGACTAGCGGGAGAGGTCGAGCAGTACTTC. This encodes CASTLRGLAGEVEQYF.